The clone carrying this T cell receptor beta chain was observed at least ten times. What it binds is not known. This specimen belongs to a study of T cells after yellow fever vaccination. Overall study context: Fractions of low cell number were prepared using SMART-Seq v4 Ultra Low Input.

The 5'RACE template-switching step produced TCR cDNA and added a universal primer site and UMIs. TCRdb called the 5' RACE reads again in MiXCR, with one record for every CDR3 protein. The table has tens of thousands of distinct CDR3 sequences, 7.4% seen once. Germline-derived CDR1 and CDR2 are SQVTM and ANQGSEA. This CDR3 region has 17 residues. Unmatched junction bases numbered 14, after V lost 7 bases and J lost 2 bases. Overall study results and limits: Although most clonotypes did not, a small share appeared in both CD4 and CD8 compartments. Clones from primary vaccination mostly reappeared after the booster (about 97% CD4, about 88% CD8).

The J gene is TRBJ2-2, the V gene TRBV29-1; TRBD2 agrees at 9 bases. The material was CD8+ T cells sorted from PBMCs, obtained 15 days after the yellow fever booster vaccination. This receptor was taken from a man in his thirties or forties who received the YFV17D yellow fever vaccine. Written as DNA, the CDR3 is TGCAGCGCTGCCGGGACTAGCTTCTCCACAAACACCGGGGAGCTGTTTTTT. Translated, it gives CSAAGTSFSTNTGELFF.